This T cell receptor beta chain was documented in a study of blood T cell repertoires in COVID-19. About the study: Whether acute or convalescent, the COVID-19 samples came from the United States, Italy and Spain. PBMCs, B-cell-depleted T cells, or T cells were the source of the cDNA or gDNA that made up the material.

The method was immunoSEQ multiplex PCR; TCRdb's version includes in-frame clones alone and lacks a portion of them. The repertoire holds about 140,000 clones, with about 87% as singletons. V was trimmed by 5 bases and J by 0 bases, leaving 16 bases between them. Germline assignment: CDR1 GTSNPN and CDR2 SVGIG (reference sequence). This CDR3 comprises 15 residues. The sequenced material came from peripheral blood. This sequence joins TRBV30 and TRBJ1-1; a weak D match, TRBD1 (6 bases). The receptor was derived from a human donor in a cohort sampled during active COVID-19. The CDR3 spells CAWGGRGSMNTEAFF. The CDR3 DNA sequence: TGTGCCTGGGGGGGCAGGGGTTCCATGAACACTGAAGCTTTCTTT. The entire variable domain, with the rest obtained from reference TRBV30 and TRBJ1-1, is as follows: SQTIHQWPATLVQPVGSPLSLECTVEGTSNPNLYWYRQAAGRGLQLLFYSVGIGQISSEVPQNLSASRPQDRQFILSSKKLLLSDSGFYLCAWGGRGSMNTEAFFGQGTRLTVV.